What follows are 9 T cell receptor beta chains derived from one specimen sequenced in a study of Graves' ophthalmopathy and Graves' hyperthyroidism. RNA transcripts provided the template for amplifying TCR beta CDR3 regions. HTBI primers were used in a first-round RT-PCR, which preceded a second-round multiplex PCR. MiXCR, applied by TCRdb to the multiplex PCR reads, yields one record per CDR3 protein. The repertoire holds roughly 420,000 distinct CDR3 sequences, roughly 20% seen once, with around 3% in the top ten. Sequencing used peripheral blood. Every receptor here comes from a woman younger than 35 with stable Graves' hyperthyroidism.

This clonotype was seen repeatedly, ten times or more. V gene TRBV15 combines with J gene TRBJ2-7; D unclear. Germline CDR1 and CDR2: LNHNV and YYDKDF (reference sequence). The V gene lost 0 bases and the J gene lost 4 bases, with 13 bases spanning the gap. There are 15 residues in the CDR3. The CDR3 nucleotides read TGTGCCACCAGCAGAGACGAAGGTACTAATTACGAGCAGTACTTC. Amino acids: CATSRDEGTNYEQYF.

This clonotype has at least ten counts. The genes are TRBV11-2 and TRBJ1-1; 12 nucleotides align to TRBD1. Trimming took 5 bases from V and 6 from J; bases not matched to a gene: 19. The CDR3 totals 19 residues. Per germline, CDR1 SGHAT and CDR2 FQNNGV. This CDR3 reads CASSAAFRDRGRGGPEAFF. CDR3 coding DNA: TGTGCCAGCAGCGCGGCTTTTCGGGACAGGGGGCGCGGAGGGCCTGAAGCTTTCTTT. Looking up the rest from reference TRBV11-2 and TRBJ1-1 gives the full variable domain: EAGVAQSPRYKIIEKRQSVAFWCNPISGHATLYWYQQILGQGPKLLIQFQNNGVVDDSQLPKDRFSAERLKGVDSTLKIQPAKLEDSAVYLCASSAAFRDRGRGGPEAFFGQGTRLTVV.

This clonotype was detected many times. This chain connects TRBV11-2 to TRBJ2-7, with 11 bases matching TRBD1. V lost 5 bases, J lost 6 bases, and 6 bases stayed unmatched. Germline V lookup: CDR1 SGHAT, CDR2 FQNNGV. The CDR3 sequence is 14 residues long. The CDR3 DNA is TGTGCCAGCAGCCCCGGGACAGGGGGTTTCGAGCAGTACTTC. Translation gives CASSPGTGGFEQYF.

This clonotype was picked up many times. The chain carries TRBV29-1 and TRBJ1-2; 7 positions agree with TRBD1. Germline-derived CDR1 and CDR2 are SQVTM and ANQGSEA. Germline trimming cut 6 bases from V and 4 bases from J; bases unmatched to any gene: 14. The CDR3 totals 15 residues. CDR3 DNA: TGCAGCGTCGAACCTCAGGGACAGTCCGGCTATGGCTACACCTTC. It translates to CSVEPQGQSGYGYTF.

V is TRBV18 and J is TRBJ1-1; TRBD1 matches 7 bases. The V gene's germline CDR1 is KGHSH and CDR2 LQKENI. This CDR3 is built from 13 residues. Unmatched junction bases numbered 7, after V lost 5 bases and J lost 7 bases. This CDR3 reads CASSANRDSEAFF. CDR3 DNA sequence: TGTGCCAGCTCAGCCAACCGGGACAGTGAAGCTTTCTTT.

The chain is built from TRBV4-3 and TRBJ2-5, with TRBD2 matching over 12 bases. CDR3 length: 17 amino acids. Germline V gene sequence: CDR1 LGHNA, CDR2 YSLEER. V shed 1 base, J shed 2 bases, and the junction held 5 bases outside the gene matches. In DNA, the CDR3 is TGCGCCAGCAGCCAAGGACTAGCGGGAGTCGGGCAAGAGACCCAGTACTTC. Its protein is CASSQGLAGVGQETQYF.

Ten or more counts support this clonotype. The chain uses TRBV6-1 and TRBJ2-7; the D gene is possibly TRBD2 (5 bases). This CDR3 has 14 amino acids. CDR1 and CDR2 from the germline V gene are MNHNS and SASEGT. The V and J ends lost 4 bases and 2 bases respectively, with 12 bases between them. The CDR3 sequence is CASSVSGFAYEQYF. CDR3 DNA sequence: TGTGCCAGCAGTGTAAGCGGCTTTGCCTACGAGCAGTACTTC.

The sample holds many counts of this clonotype. CDR3 DNA: TGCAGCGTTCGCCCGAGGACAGGGGCCTACGAGCAGTACTTC. As protein: CSVRPRTGAYEQYF. This chain links TRBV29-1 with TRBJ2-7, with 9 bases identical to TRBD1. The ends lost 5 bases at V and 2 bases at J; junction bases unmatched: 7. The CDR3 runs to 14 residues. CDR1 and CDR2 (germline): SQVTM, ANQGSEA.

As for this clonotype: A single base separates this from a much larger clone, so it may be a read error. The chain couples TRBV12-3 or TRBV12-4 to TRBJ1-5, with TRBD1 identical over 7 bases. The CDR3 totals 15 residues. CDR3 loop: CASSFTQGGNQPQRF. The DNA of the CDR3 is TGTGCCAGCAGTTTTACCCAGGGGGGGAATCAGCCCCAGCGTTTT.